A selection of T cell receptor beta chains follows, all from one sample in a study of identical twins. MiXCR, applied by TCRdb to the 5' RACE reads, yields one record per CDR3 protein. The sample lists some 590,000 distinct CDR3 sequences, around a tenth occurring once. The same specimen was also included in a second study, on yellow fever vaccine responses in identical twins.

The source material was PBMCs. The receptors come from a young woman in good health. CDR3s include the opening cysteine and the closing phenylalanine or tryptophan. The order of the fields is V gene, clone size, D gene, J gene, CDR3 protein, CDR3 DNA. A D gene is named only where the DNA matches it firmly. Part of the rows lack a size; the others show once, few, many or a class for expanded clones.

>TRBV29-1|.|.|TRBJ2-1
CSVEAGTGTWVRNEQFF
TGCAGCGTTGAAGCCGGAACCGGGACTTGGGTTCGCAATGAGCAGTTCTTC
>TRBV5-6|.|.|TRBJ2-2
CASSWAGNTGELFF
TGTGCCAGCAGCTGGGCAGGAAACACCGGGGAGCTGTTTTTT
>TRBV5-1|.|.|TRBJ2-1
CASSFPGTFSEQFF
TGCGCCAGCAGCTTCCCCGGCACTTTCAGTGAGCAGTTCTTC
>TRBV7-2|.|.|TRBJ1-6
CASSLVLSGLSPLHF
TGTGCCAGCAGCTTAGTTCTCTCCGGCCTTTCGCCCCTCCACTTT
>TRBV11-2|many|TRBD1|TRBJ2-4
CASSSYNGQGGIGAKNIQYF
TGTGCCAGCAGCTCCTATAACGGACAGGGGGGTATAGGAGCCAAAAACATTCAGTACTTC
>TRBV3-1|few|.|TRBJ1-2
CASSPGQTPRYGYTF
TGTGCCAGCAGCCCCGGACAGACGCCGCGCTATGGCTACACCTTC
>TRBV12-3/TRBV12-4|.|.|TRBJ1-5
CASTFWGNQPQHF
TGTGCCAGCACCTTTTGGGGGAATCAGCCCCAGCATTTT
>TRBV4-3|.|TRBD2|TRBJ2-7
CASSAGLARYEQYF
TGCGCCAGCAGCGCCGGACTAGCGCGCTACGAGCAGTACTTC
>TRBV20-1|.|TRBD2|TRBJ2-2
CSGETGLANTGELFF
TGCAGTGGAGAAACTGGACTAGCCAACACCGGGGAGCTGTTTTTT
>TRBV4-2|few|TRBD2|TRBJ2-7
CASSQGEGTSYEQYF
TGTGCCAGCAGCCAAGGGGAGGGGACCTCCTACGAGCAGTACTTC
>TRBV29-1|many|.|TRBJ2-1
CSVVGARRGSVINEQFF
TGCAGCGTTGTGGGGGCTCGGCGGGGCTCGGTCATAAATGAGCAGTTCTTC
>TRBV12-3/TRBV12-4|few|TRBD1|TRBJ1-5
CASSYRQGGNQPQHF
TGTGCCAGCAGCTACCGTCAGGGGGGCAATCAGCCCCAGCATTTT
>TRBV28|.|TRBD2|TRBJ2-5
CASTYTGLAGRGLETQYF
TGTGCCAGCACCTATACCGGTCTAGCGGGACGTGGATTGGAGACCCAGTACTTC
>TRBV4-3|few|TRBD2|TRBJ2-1
CASSRELAGPYNEQFF
TGCGCCAGCAGCCGAGAACTAGCGGGACCCTACAATGAGCAGTTCTTC